In its sample, the clone carrying this T cell receptor beta chain was seen a few times. Its antigen remains unknown. The sample is drawn from a study of CD8+ T cells in alopecia areata. Study-wide results and caveats: Scalp sequencing also captures normal skin's resident alphabeta T cells. Clonality exceeded that of normal scalp in lesional scalp, most notably in alopecia totalis/universalis.

RNA was extracted and reverse transcribed into cDNA as the sequencing template. Using immunoSEQ multiplex PCR, the repertoire was profiled, and TCRdb retains in-frame clones only, with some absent. The sample lists tens of thousands of clones; roughly 51% were seen once. Investigators sorted PBMCs to obtain both CD4+ and CD8+ T cells. The CDR3 extends over 15 amino acids. The V end lost 3 bases, the J end lost 0 bases, and 15 bases lay between the germline ends. Germline V gives CDR1 GTSNPN, CDR2 SVGIG (reference sequence). The TCR originated in a human donor with alopecia areata. Material for sequencing was NKG2D-high CD8+ T cells sorted from blood. V gene TRBV30 combines with J gene TRBJ2-7; D possibly matches TRBD1 or TRBD2 (5 bases each). CDR3 in amino acids: CAWSAGTVGSYEQYF. CDR3 nucleotides: TGTGCCTGGAGCGCCGGGACGGTTGGCTCCTACGAGCAGTACTTC.